The TCR beta chain described here comes from a study of blood T cells in healthy people across ages. On this clonotype: Mismatch with germline at one junction end may stem from a read error.

Next came a second PCR, run for about 6 to 11 cycles, which used a sample-barcoded 5' primer along with a J-beta primer mix. One entry per CDR3 protein, called by TCRdb with MiXCR from the 5' RACE reads. The sample contains 1.5 million to 2 million distinct CDR3 sequences, about 39% of which appear only once. Material: blood. The TCR sequence derives from a human donor in good health.

This CDR3 is CASGYSPSGGNEQFF. CDR3 sequence (DNA): TGTGCCAGCGGTTACTCACCTAGCGGGGGGAATGAGCAGTTCTTC. J is TRBJ2-1 and V is TRBV6-5; 11 positions match TRBD2. The germline V gene encodes CDR1 MNHEY and CDR2 SVGAGI. There are 15 residues in the CDR3.